The T cell receptor beta chain under discussion was sequenced for a study of cytomegalovirus exposure and HLA in healthy donors. General observations from the study: Follow-up analysis found HLA locus-dependent TCR association rates, highest for DRB1 and lowest for HLA-C. TRBV6-2, TRBV6-3 and some other V segments were excluded as indistinguishable. The study designated roughly 160 TCR beta chains cytomegalovirus-associated.

Trimming cost V 8 bases and J 2 bases, with 9 bases left between them. CDR1 is SNHLY, CDR2 FYNNEI, per germline. The CDR3 totals 13 residues. It was with 60 Vbeta and 13 Jbeta primers that the PCR ran. Assay: immunoSEQ multiplex PCR; the TCRdb copy retains only in-frame clones and omits some. Of more than 90,000 clones listed, 82% are singletons. As for this clone: The antigen is unknown.

This sequence was found in a man over 45 in good health and CMV-seronegative. The chain employs TRBV2 and TRBJ2-2, with D unclear. The sequenced material came from PBMCs. The CDR3 reads CASSLENTGELFF. The CDR3 coding sequence is TGTGCCAGCTCCCTAGAAAACACCGGGGAGCTGTTTTTT.